This T cell receptor beta chain is drawn from a study of a mutant IDH1 vaccine in newly diagnosed glioma. For the study at large: The start of vaccination came 4-6 weeks after radiotherapy alone, or with temozolomide cycles. Therapy received beforehand was radiotherapy, temozolomide, or both, with most patients given both.

The repertoire was sequenced with immunoSEQ multiplex PCR; TCRdb's copy has only in-frame clones and lacks some. The sample consists of about 51,000 clones, roughly 78% of them appearing once. As concerns this clone: Its antigen is currently unknown.

Germline V lookup: CDR1 LNHNV, CDR2 YYDKDF (reference sequence). The J segment lost 5 bases and the V segment lost 0 bases, leaving 4 bases of the junction unmatched. CDR3 size: 15 residues. Study-wide points: Top-clonotype changes in peripheral T cells seemed unrelated to pseudoprogression.

Documented time point: week 5, during vaccination. The investigators gave 300 ug of mutant IDH1 20-mer peptide in each vaccine dose, together with topical imiquimod. Source: PBMCs, taken from a glioma patient whose treatment included an IDH1 peptide vaccine. This sequence was found in a man in his fifties or sixties with glioma. V is TRBV15 and J is TRBJ2-5, with 9 bases fitting TRBD1. CDR3 bases: TGTGCCACCAGCAGAGACCTACAGGGGGCGGAGACCCAGTACTTC. The encoded protein is CATSRDLQGAETQYF.